The rows below give T cell receptor beta chains drawn from one sample of a study of shared clonotypes between healthy human individuals. Clones were read by immunoSEQ multiplex PCR, and TCRdb kept only the in-frame ones, dropping some. Here the sample spans some 1,100,000 clones, 78% being singletons. The material sequenced was memory CD4+ T cells from PBMCs. Every receptor here comes from a man between 18 and 29 years old in good health. Some clones in this sample may be carry-over from other donors' samples. Both conserved end residues are part of each CDR3. Fields, in order: D gene, clone size, J gene, V gene, CDR3 DNA, CDR3 protein. D genes are given only for firm matches. Clone size, where shown, is once, few, many, or a class for clones that have expanded.

>-|-|TRBJ1-1|TRBV6-6
TGTGCCAGCAGCCCCCGGGGGAACACTGAAGCTTTCTTT
CASSPRGNTEAFF
>-|-|TRBJ1-1|TRBV4-1
TGCGCCAGCAGCCAGGGTGTTAACACTGAAGCTTTCTTT
CASSQGVNTEAFF
>-|-|TRBJ2-6|TRBV28
TGTGCCAGCAGTACTATTCAAGAGGCCAACGTCCTGACTTTC
CASSTIQEANVLTF
>-|-|TRBJ2-1|TRBV5-1
TGCGCCAGCAGGATTCTAGGGAGCTACAATGAGCAGTTCTTC
CASRILGSYNEQFF
>-|once|TRBJ1-5|TRBV6-5
TGTGCCAGCAGTTACGCCAATCAGCCCCAGCATTTT
CASSYANQPQHF
>TRBD2|many|TRBJ2-7|TRBV2
TGTGCCAGCAGTCGACTAGCGGGAGGGCCGTCGTACGAGCAGTACTTC
CASSRLAGGPSYEQYF
>-|-|TRBJ2-1|TRBV5-1
TGCGCCAGCAGCCTCGGGCGGGCCTCCTACAATGAGCAGTTCTTC
CASSLGRASYNEQFF
>TRBD2|-|TRBJ2-7|TRBV6-1
TGTGCCAGCAGCGCGGGACTACACACCTACGAGCAGTACTTC
CASSAGLHTYEQYF
>-|-|TRBJ1-2|TRBV7-2
TGTGCCAGCAACACTGGAAGGGGGTACTATGGCTACACCTTC
CASNTGRGYYGYTF
>-|-|TRBJ2-2|TRBV9
TGTGCCAGCAGCGTAGGGGTGGGGACCGCCGGGGAGCTGTTTTTT
CASSVGVGTAGELFF
>-|-|TRBJ2-5|TRBV7-2
TGTGCCAGCAGCCCGTCCGGACAGCCTCAAGAGACCCAGTACTTC
CASSPSGQPQETQYF
>TRBD2|-|TRBJ2-2|TRBV5-1
TGCGCCAGCAGCTCGGCCGGGACTAGTCATGCCGGGGAGCTGTTTTTT
CASSSAGTSHAGELFF
>-|-|TRBJ1-1|TRBV6-5
TGTGCCAGCAGTTACGGTACAGGGATCGGCACTGAAGCTTTCTTT
CASSYGTGIGTEAFF
>TRBD1|-|TRBJ1-2|TRBV27
TGTGCCAGCAGTCTCACAGGGGCGGGCGGCTACACCTTC
CASSLTGAGGYTF
>-|-|TRBJ1-1|TRBV28
TGTGCCAGCCAGACAGGTCAGAAGAACACTGAAGCTTTCTTT
CASQTGQKNTEAFF
>-|-|TRBJ1-1|TRBV5-1
TGCGCCAGCAGCTACGACACTGAAGCTTTCTTT
CASSYDTEAFF
>TRBD1|-|TRBJ2-2|TRBV11-2
TGTGCCAGCAGCTCCACAGGGGGCAACACCGGGGAGCTGTTTTTT
CASSSTGGNTGELFF
>TRBD1|few|TRBJ2-7|TRBV5-1
TGCGCCAGCAGCTTGGACCAAGGGGGCCGGGGCGAGCAGTACTTC
CASSLDQGGRGEQYF
>-|-|TRBJ2-1|TRBV6-1
TGTGCCAGCAGGGCCCTGGGCTGGAAGAACAATGAGCAGTTCTTC
CASRALGWKNNEQFF
>-|-|TRBJ2-7|TRBV2
TGTGCCAGCAGTCAAAGCGGGACAGCCAGTGGGGAGCAGTACTTC
CASSQSGTASGEQYF
>-|-|TRBJ2-7|TRBV6-1
TGTGCCAGCACTCTGGGCGGGCCTCGGGACGAGCAGTACTTC
CASTLGGPRDEQYF
>-|-|TRBJ2-3|TRBV28
TGTGCCAGCCAATCCCCCACAGATACGCAGTATTTT
CASQSPTDTQYF
>TRBD1|-|TRBJ2-7|TRBV5-1
TGCGCCAGCACCCCCGGACAGGGGCTGGATGAGCAGTACTTC
CASTPGQGLDEQYF
>TRBD2|-|TRBJ2-1|TRBV29-1
TGCAGCGTCAACCCGGGACTAGCGAGAGAGGGTGAGCAGTTCTTC
CSVNPGLAREGEQFF
>-|few|TRBJ2-7|TRBV11-2
TGTGCCAGCAGCTTACGGGGCGGGAATACCTACGAGCAGTACTTC
CASSLRGGNTYEQYF
>-|few|TRBJ1-1|TRBV6-6
TGTGCCAGCAGTTATGTGTGGGGCGGCACTGAAGCTTTCTTT
CASSYVWGGTEAFF
>-|-|TRBJ2-7|TRBV11-3
TGTGCCAGCAGCTTAGATTCCTCAAGGCAGCTCGAGCAGTACTTC
CASSLDSSRQLEQYF
>TRBD1|-|TRBJ2-1|TRBV7-3
TGTGCCAGCAGCTTTGACAGGGGAGACTACAATGAGCAGTTCTTC
CASSFDRGDYNEQFF
>TRBD1|-|TRBJ1-1|TRBV6-5
TGTGCCAGCAGTCCCGGGACAGCCCTTGAAGCTTTCTTT
CASSPGTALEAFF
>TRBD1|-|TRBJ1-5|TRBV28
TGTGCCAGCAGGGGGGGACAGGGTCCTCTTCAGCCCCAGCATTTT
CASRGGQGPLQPQHF
>TRBD1|once|TRBJ2-5|TRBV5-4
TGTGCCAGCAGCCCGGACAGGGTTAAAGAGACCCAGTACTTC
CASSPDRVKETQYF
>-|-|TRBJ2-3|TRBV5-1
TGCGCCAGCAGCTTGGCCGGAGATACGCAGTATTTT
CASSLAGDTQYF
>-|-|TRBJ2-7|TRBV2
TGTGCCAGCAGTGAAGTGTGGAGGGAGCAGTACTTC
CASSEVWREQYF
>TRBD2|-|TRBJ2-7|TRBV5-4
TGTGCCAGCAGCTTTTGGGGTCGCGGGAGCTACGAGCAGTACTTC
CASSFWGRGSYEQYF
>TRBD1|-|TRBJ2-3|TRBV5-4
TGTGCCAGCAGCCCCGAGACAGGGGCGGCAGATACGCAGTATTTT
CASSPETGAADTQYF
>TRBD1|-|TRBJ1-2|TRBV7-8
TGTGCCAGCAGCTTCGGACAGGGGGCGATCGGTTATGGCTACACCTTC
CASSFGQGAIGYGYTF
>TRBD2|-|TRBJ2-5|TRBV5-1
TGCGCCAGCAGCGTGGGAGGGCCCCTAGAGACCCAGTACTTC
CASSVGGPLETQYF